This T cell receptor (beta chain) was recorded in a study of Ad26.COV2.S vaccination and SARS-CoV-2 variants. The CDR3 extends over 13 amino acids. Germline V gene sequence: CDR1 SQVTM, CDR2 ANQGSEA. V lost 3 bases to trimming and J lost 3 bases, with 9 bases between them. Measured with immunoSEQ multiplex PCR; TCRdb has only the in-frame clones, and not every one. The data contain hundreds of thousands of clones, 88% of them singletons. As to treatment: some 19 received Ad26.COV2.S at low or high dose, single or two shots; a few received placebo; per-sample allocation not given. On day 63 after the first injection, vaccine and placebo recipients gave samples.

The TCR sequence derives from a person aged 18-60 years who received the Ad26.COV2.S COVID-19 vaccine or a placebo. This sequence joins TRBV29-1 and TRBJ1-5, with no clear D. This specimen consisted of peripheral blood, obtained in a trial of Ad26.COV2.S vaccine versus placebo. The CDR3 sequence: CSVEVNYNQPQHF. CDR3 in DNA: TGCAGCGTTGAGGTGAACTACAATCAGCCCCAGCATTTT.